A selection of T cell receptor beta chains follows, all from one sample in a study of CD8+CD57+ T cells in acquired aplastic anemia. TCRdb reprocessed the reads with MiXCR, giving one entry per CDR3 protein. The table lists 200,000 to 250,000 distinct CDR3 sequences, 34% of them singletons. Material for sequencing was sorted CD4+, CD8+, or CD8+CD57+ T cells (not recorded which) from PBMCs. These receptors were obtained from a human donor in good health, serving as a control. The conserved cysteine and the conserved F or W are not part of the CDR3 here. D genes are given only for firm matches.

v_call	d_call	cdr3_length	cdr3_aa
TRBV4-2	TRBD1	14	ASSQVDRGTGNTIY
TRBV19	NA	11	ASSRERSGGYT
TRBV20-1	TRBD1	12	SAPRTGVEETQY
TRBV3-1	NA	10	ASSHGGQPQH
TRBV18	NA	9	ASSFQNEQY
TRBV6-1	NA	11	VAAGTSKREQF
TRBV10-3	NA	13	AISPHTGKNYGYT
TRBV4-1	TRBD2	15	ASSQVSISGRNNEQF
TRBV7-8	NA	13	ASSLSGRVDSPLH
TRBV7-2	NA	11	AGARASPSPLH
TRBV29-1	TRBD1	14	SVLGGTGEKEDTQY
TRBV2	TRBD1	11	AGTDRGNNGYT
TRBV20-1	TRBD1	11	SAETGAGNTIY
TRBV2	NA	14	ASSEYAGRATDTQY
TRBV2	NA	11	ASSMSSGNTIY
TRBV10-2	NA	15	ASSEIVSTSSQETQY
TRBV12-5	NA	14	ASGLVLNTVNYEQY
TRBV5-1	TRBD2	15	ASSLVGGSRFTDTQY
TRBV20-1	NA	16	SARDRDRSAMGDSPLH
TRBV6-1	TRBD2	14	ASSRLAGGIMDTQY
TRBV20-1	NA	11	SAPYGQSREQY
TRBV5-1	NA	14	ASGSLVGSVGYGYT
TRBV11-1	NA	15	ASSQMPGTVTNYGYT
TRBV2	NA	11	ASSVREGYGYT
TRBV27	TRBD1	13	ASSSPDRGSYGYT
TRBV15	TRBD1	14	ATRPQGVSNTGELF
TRBV24-1	TRBD1	13	ATSSWDREKYEQY
TRBV7-9	NA	11	ASSLVSDYGYT
TRBV29-1	NA	12	SVVEGSPYNEQF
TRBV19	NA	10	ASSMSSGEQF
TRBV20-1	NA	10	SARNQLAEAF
TRBV10-3	NA	12	AISEGADTGELF
TRBV12-3/TRBV12-4	NA	10	ASSFQGFQQF
TRBV7-8	NA	12	ASSLTVYNSPLH